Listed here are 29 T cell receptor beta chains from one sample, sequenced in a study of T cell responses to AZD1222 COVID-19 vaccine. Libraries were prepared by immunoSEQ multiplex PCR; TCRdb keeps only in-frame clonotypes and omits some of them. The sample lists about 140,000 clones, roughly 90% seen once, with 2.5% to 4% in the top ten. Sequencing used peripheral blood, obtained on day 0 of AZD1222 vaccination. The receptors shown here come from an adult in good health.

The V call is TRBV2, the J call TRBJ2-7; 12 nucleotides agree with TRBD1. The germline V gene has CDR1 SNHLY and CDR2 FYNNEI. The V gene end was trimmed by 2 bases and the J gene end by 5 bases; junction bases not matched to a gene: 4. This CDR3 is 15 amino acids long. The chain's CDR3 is CASSELGQGADEQYF. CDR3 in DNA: TGTGCCAGCAGTGAATTGGGACAGGGGGCCGACGAGCAGTACTTC.

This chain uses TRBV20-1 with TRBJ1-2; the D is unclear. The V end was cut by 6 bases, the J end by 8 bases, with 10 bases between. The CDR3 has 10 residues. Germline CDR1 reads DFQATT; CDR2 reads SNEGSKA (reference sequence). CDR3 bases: TGCAGTGCGGCGTATGGCGGCTACACCTTC. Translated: CSAAYGGYTF.

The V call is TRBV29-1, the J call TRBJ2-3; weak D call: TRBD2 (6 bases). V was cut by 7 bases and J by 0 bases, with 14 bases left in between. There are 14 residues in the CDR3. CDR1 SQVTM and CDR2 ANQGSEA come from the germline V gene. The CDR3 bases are TGCAGCGATGTGACTAGATCTAGCACAGATACGCAGTATTTT. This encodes CSDVTRSSTDTQYF.

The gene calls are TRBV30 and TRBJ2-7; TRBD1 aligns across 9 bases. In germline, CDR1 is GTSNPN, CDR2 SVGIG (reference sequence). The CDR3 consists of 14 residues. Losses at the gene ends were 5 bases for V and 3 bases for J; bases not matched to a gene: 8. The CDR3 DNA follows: TGTGCCTGGCTGGGACAGGGCTCAATCTACGAGCAGTACTTC. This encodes CAWLGQGSIYEQYF.

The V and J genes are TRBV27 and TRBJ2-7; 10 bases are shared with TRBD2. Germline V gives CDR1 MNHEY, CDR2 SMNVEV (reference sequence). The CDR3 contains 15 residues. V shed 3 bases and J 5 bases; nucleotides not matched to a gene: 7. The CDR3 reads CASSLSGRGENEQYF. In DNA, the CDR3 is TGTGCCAGCAGTTTGAGCGGGAGGGGGGAGAACGAGCAGTACTTC.

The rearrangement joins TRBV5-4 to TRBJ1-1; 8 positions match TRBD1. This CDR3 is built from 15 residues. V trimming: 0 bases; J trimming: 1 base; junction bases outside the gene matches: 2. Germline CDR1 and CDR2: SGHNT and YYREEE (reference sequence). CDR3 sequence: CASSLAGGRNTEAFF. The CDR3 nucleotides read TGTGCCAGCAGCTTGGCAGGGGGCAGGAACACTGAAGCTTTCTTT.

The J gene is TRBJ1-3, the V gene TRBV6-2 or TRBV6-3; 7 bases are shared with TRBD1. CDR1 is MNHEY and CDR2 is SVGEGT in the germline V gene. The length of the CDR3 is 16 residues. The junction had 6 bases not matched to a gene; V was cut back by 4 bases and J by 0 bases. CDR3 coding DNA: TGTGCCAGCAGTTTCGGACAGGAGCGCTCTGGAAACACCATATATTTT. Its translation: CASSFGQERSGNTIYF.

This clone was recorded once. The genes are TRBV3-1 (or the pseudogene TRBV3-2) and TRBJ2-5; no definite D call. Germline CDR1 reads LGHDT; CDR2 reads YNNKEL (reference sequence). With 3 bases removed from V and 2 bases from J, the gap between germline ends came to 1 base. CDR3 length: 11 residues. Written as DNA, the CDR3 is TGTGCCAGCAGCCAGCAAGAGACCCAGTACTTC. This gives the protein CASSQQETQYF.

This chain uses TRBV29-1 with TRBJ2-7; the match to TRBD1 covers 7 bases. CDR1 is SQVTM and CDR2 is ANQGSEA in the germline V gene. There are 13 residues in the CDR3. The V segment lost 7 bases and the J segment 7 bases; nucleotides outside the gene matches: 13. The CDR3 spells CSAGTAGGWEQYF. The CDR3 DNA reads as TGCAGCGCAGGAACGGCAGGGGGATGGGAGCAGTACTTC.

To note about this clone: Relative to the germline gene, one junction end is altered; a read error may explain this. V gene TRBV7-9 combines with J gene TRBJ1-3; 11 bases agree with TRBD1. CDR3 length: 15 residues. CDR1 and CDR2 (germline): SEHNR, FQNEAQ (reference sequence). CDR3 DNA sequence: TGTGCCAGCAGCTCCGCCGGGACAGGGGGAACCACCATATATTTT. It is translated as CASSSAGTGGTTIYF.

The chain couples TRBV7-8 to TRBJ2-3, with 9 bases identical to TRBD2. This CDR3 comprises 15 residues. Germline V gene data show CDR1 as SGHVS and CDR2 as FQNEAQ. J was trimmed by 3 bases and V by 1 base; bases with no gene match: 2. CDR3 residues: CASSLVAGGTDTQYF. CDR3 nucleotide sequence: TGTGCCAGCAGCTTAGTTGCGGGAGGGACAGATACGCAGTATTTT.

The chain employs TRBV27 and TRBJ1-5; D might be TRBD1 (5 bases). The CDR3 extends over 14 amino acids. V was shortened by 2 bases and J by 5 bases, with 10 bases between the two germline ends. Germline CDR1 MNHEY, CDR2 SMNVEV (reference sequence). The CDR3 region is CASSLSRADQPQHF. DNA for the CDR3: TGTGCCAGCAGTTTAAGCAGGGCAGATCAGCCCCAGCATTTT.

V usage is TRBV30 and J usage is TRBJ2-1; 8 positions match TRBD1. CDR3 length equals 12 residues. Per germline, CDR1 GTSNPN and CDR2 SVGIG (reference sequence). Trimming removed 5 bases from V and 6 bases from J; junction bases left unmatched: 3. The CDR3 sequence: CAWSGQGNEQFF. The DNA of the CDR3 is TGTGCCTGGTCTGGACAGGGCAATGAGCAGTTCTTC. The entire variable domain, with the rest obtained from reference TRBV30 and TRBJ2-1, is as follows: SQTIHQWPATLVQPVGSPLSLECTVEGTSNPNLYWYRQAAGRGLQLLFYSVGIGQISSEVPQNLSASRPQDRQFILSSKKLLLSDSGFYLCAWSGQGNEQFFGPGTRLTVL.

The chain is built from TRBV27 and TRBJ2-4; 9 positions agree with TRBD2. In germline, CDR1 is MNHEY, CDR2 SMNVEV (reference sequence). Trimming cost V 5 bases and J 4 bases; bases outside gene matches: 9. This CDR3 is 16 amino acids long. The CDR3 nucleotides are TGTGCCAGCAGTCTGGGACTAGCAGAGATAAAAAACATTCAGTACTTC. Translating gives CASSLGLAEIKNIQYF.

CDR3 in amino acids: CASSIIPGVNNEQFF. The CDR3 bases are TGTGCCAGTAGTATTATACCGGGAGTCAACAATGAGCAGTTCTTC. The chain has TRBV19 and TRBJ2-1, with D tentatively TRBD2 (6 bases). Germline lookup yields CDR1 LNHDA and CDR2 SQIVND (reference sequence). Trimming took 3 bases from V and 5 from J, leaving 14 bases between them. This CDR3 is built from 15 residues. Together with reference TRBV19 and TRBJ2-1, the CDR3 gives the full variable domain: DGGITQSPKYLFRKEGQNVTLSCEQNLNHDAMYWYRQDPGQGLRLIYYSQIVNDFQKGDIAEGYSVSREKKESFPLTVTSAQKNPTAFYLCASSIIPGVNNEQFFGPGTRLTVL.

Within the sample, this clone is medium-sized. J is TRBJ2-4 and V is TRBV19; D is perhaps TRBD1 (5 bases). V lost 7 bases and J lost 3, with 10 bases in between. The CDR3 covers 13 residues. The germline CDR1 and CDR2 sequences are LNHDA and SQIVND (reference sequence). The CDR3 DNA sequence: TGTGCCAGTACAGGGCTGGGCAAAAACATTCAGTACTTC. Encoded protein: CASTGLGKNIQYF.

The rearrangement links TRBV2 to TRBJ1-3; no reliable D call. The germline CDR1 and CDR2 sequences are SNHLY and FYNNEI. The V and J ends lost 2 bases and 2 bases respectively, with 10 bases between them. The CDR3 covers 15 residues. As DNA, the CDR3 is TGTGCCAGCAGTGAAAGCGTCACAACTGGAAACACCATATATTTT. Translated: CASSESVTTGNTIYF.

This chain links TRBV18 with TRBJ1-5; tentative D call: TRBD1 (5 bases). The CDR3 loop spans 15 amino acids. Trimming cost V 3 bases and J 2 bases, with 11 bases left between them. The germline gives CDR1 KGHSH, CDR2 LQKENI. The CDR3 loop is CASSPQGVRNQPQHF. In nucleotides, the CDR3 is TGTGCCAGCTCACCTCAAGGGGTTCGCAATCAGCCCCAGCATTTT. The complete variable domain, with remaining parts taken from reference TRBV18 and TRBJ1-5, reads NAGVMQNPRHLVRRRGQEARLRCSPMKGHSHVYWYRQLPEEGLKFMVYLQKENIIDESGMPKERFSAEFPKEGPSILRIQQVVRGDSAAYFCASSPQGVRNQPQHFGDGTRLSIL.

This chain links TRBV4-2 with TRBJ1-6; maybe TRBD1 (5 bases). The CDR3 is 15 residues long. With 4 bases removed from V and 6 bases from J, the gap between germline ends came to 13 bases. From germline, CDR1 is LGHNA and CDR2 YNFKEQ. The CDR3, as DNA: TGTGCCAGCAGCCCCGATGGGGACCGTAATTCACCCCTCCACTTT. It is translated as CASSPDGDRNSPLHF.

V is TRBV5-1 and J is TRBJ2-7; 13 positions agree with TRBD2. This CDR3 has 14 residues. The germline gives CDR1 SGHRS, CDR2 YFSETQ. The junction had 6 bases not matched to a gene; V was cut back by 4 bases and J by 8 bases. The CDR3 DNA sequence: TGCGCCAGCAGCCCCGGACTAGCGGGAGTTCAGCAGTACTTC. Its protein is CASSPGLAGVQQYF.

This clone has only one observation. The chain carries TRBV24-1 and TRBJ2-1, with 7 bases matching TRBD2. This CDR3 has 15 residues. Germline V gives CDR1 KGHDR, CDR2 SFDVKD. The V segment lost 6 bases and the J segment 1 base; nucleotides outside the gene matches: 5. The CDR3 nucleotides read TGTGCCACCAGTTTCGTGGGGGGGTCCTACAATGAGCAGTTCTTC. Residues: CATSFVGGSYNEQFF.

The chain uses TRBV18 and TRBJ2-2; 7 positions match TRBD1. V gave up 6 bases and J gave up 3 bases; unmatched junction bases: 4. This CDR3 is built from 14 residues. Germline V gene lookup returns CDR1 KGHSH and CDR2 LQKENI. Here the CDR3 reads CASSPTGDTGELFF. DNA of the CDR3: TGTGCCAGCTCGCCTACAGGGGACACCGGGGAGCTGTTTTTT.

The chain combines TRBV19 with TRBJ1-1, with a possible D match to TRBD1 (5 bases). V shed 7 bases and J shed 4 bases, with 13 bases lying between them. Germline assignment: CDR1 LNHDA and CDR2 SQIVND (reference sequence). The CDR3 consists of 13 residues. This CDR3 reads CASKWGETTEAFF. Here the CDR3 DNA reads TGTGCCAGTAAGTGGGGGGAAACCACTGAAGCTTTCTTT.

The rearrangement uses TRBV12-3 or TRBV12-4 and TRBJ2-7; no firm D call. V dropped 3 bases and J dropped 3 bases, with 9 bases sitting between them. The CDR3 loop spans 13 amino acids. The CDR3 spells CASSLKGIYEQYF. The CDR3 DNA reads TGTGCCAGCAGTTTGAAGGGAATCTACGAGCAGTACTTC.

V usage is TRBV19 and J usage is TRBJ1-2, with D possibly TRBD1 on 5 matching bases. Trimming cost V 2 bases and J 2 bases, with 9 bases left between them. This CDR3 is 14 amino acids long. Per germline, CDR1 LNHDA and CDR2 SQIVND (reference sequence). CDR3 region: CASSIYAGNYGYTF. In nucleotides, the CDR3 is TGTGCCAGTAGTATATATGCAGGGAACTATGGCTACACCTTC.

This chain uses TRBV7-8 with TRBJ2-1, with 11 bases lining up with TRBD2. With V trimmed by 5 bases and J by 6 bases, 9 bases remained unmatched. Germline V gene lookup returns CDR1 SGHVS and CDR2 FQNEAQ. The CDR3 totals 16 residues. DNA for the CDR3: TGTGCCAGCAGCCCCCGTCTAGCGGGAGGTCGCAATGAGCAGTTCTTC. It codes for CASSPRLAGGRNEQFF.

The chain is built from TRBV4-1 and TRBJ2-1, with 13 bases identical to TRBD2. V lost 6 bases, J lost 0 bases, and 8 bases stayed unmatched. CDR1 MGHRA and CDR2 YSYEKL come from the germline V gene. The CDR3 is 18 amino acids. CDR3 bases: TGCGCCAGCAGTCCAACTAGCGGGAGGGGTAGCTCCTACAATGAGCAGTTCTTC. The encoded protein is CASSPTSGRGSSYNEQFF.

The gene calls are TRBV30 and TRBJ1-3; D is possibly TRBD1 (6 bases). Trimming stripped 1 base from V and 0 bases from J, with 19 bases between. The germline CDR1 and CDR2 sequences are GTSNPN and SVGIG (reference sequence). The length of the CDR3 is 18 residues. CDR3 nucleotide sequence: TGTGCCTGGAGTGACTCAGGGGCCGACGTATTCTCTGGAAACACCATATATTTT. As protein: CAWSDSGADVFSGNTIYF.

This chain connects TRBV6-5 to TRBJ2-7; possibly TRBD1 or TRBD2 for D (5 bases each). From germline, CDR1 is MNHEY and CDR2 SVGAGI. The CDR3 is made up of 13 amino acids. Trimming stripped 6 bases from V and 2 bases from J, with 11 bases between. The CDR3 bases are TGTGCCAGCAGCGGGACGGCTACCTACGAGCAGTACTTC. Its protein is CASSGTATYEQYF.